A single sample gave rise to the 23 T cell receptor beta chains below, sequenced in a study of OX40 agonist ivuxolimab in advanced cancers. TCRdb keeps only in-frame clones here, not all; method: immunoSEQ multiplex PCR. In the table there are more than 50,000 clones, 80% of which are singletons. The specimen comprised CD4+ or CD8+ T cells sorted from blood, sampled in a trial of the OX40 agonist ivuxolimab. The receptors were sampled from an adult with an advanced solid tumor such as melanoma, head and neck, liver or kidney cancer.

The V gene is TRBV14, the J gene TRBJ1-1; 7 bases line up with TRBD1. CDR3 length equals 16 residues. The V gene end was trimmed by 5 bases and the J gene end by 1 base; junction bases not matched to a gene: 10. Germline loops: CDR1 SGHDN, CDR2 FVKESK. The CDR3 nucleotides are TGTGCCAGCAGCTTCTACTCCGGGACAGCGAACACTGAAGCTTTCTTT. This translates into CASSFYSGTANTEAFF.

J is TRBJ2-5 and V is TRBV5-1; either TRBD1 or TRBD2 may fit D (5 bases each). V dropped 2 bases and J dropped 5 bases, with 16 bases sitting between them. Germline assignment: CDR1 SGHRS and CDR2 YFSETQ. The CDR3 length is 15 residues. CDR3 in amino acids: CASSFRDPQRETQYF. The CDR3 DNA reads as TGCGCCAGCAGCTTCCGGGACCCCCAAAGGGAGACCCAGTACTTC.

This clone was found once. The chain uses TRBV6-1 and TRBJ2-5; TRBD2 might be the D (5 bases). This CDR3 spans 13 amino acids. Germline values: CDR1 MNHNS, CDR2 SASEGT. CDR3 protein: CAARRTLGETQYF. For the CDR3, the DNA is TGTGCAGCCAGGAGGACCCTCGGTGAGACCCAGTACTTC.

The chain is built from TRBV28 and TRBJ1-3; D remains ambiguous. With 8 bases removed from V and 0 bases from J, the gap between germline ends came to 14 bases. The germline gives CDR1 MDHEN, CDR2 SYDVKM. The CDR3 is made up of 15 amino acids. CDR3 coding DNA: TGTGCCAGCGGGTGGGAGTGGAGCTCTGGAAACACCATATATTTT. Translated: CASGWEWSSGNTIYF.

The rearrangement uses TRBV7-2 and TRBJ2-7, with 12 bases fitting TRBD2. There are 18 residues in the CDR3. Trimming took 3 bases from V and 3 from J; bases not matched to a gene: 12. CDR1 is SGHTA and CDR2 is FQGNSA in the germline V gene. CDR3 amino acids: CASSFPNSTSGGNYEQYF. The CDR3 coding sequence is TGTGCCAGCAGCTTCCCCAATTCTACTAGCGGGGGGAACTACGAGCAGTACTTC.

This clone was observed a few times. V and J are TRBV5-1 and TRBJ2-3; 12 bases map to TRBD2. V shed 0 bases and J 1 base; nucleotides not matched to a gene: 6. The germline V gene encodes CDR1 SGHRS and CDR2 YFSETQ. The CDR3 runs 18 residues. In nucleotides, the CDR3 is TGCGCCAGCAGCTTGGGAGATCGGACTAGCGGGGGCACAGATACGCAGTATTTT. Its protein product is CASSLGDRTSGGTDTQYF.

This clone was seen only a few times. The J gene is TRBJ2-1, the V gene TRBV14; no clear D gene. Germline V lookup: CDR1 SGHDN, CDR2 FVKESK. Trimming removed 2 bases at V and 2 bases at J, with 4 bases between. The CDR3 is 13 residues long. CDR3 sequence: CASSQLTYNEQFF. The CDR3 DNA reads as TGTGCCAGCAGCCAATTAACCTACAATGAGCAGTTCTTC.

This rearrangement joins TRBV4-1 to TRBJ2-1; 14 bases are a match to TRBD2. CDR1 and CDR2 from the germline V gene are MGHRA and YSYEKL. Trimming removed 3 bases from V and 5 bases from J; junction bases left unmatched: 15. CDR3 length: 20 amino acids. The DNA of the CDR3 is TGCGCCAGCAGCCACCCCCGGTTGACTAGCGGGGGGGCCAACAACAATGAGCAGTTCTTC. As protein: CASSHPRLTSGGANNNEQFF.

The CDR3 reads CASSLSIGGNYGYTF. CDR3 sequence (DNA): TGTGCCAGCAGTTTGTCTATAGGGGGCAACTATGGCTACACCTTC. The chain carries TRBV28 and TRBJ1-2, with 7 bases lining up with TRBD1. The germline V gene has CDR1 MDHEN and CDR2 SYDVKM. Trimming removed 3 bases from V and 2 bases from J; junction bases left unmatched: 6. The CDR3 extends over 15 amino acids.

This chain's CDR3 is CATAQGGGTGELFF. The CDR3 coding sequence is TGTGCCACCGCACAGGGAGGGGGCACCGGGGAGCTGTTTTTT. J is TRBJ2-2 and V is TRBV19; possible D gene TRBD2, 7 bases. The V gene's germline CDR1 is LNHDA and CDR2 SQIVND (reference sequence). The CDR3 has 14 residues. V lost 10 bases, J lost 4 bases, and 16 bases lay in between.

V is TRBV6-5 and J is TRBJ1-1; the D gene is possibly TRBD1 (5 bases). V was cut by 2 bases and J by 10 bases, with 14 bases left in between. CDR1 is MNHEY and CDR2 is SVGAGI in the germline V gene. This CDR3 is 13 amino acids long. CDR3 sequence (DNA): TGTGCCAGCAGTTACGTGGGACCCGGGGTAGCTTTCTTT. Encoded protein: CASSYVGPGVAFF.

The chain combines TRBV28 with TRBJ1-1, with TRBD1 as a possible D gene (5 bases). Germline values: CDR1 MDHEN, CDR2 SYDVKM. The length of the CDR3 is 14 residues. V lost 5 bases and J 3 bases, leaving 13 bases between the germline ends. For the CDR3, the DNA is TGTGCCAGCAGTCAATGGGGGGACCACACTGAAGCTTTCTTT. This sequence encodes CASSQWGDHTEAFF.

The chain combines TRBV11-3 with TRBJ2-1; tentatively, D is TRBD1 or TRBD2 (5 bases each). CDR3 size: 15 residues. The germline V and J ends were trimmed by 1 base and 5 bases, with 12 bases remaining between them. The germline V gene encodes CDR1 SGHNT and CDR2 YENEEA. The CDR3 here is CASSLGLGVDNEQFF. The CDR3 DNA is TGTGCCAGCAGCTTAGGCCTGGGGGTAGACAATGAGCAGTTCTTC.

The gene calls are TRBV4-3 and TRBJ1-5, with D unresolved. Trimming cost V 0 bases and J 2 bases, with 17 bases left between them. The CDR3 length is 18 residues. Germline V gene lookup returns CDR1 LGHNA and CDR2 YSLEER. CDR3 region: CASSQEVFSLRGNQPQHF. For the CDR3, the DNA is TGCGCCAGCAGCCAAGAAGTGTTTTCCCTACGAGGCAATCAGCCCCAGCATTTT.

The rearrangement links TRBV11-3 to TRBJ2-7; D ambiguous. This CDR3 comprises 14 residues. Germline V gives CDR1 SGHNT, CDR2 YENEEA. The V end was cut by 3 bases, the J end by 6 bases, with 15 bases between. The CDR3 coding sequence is TGTGCCAGCAGCTTGGGCTTTCTAAGGGCCGAGCAGTACTTC. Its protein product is CASSLGFLRAEQYF.

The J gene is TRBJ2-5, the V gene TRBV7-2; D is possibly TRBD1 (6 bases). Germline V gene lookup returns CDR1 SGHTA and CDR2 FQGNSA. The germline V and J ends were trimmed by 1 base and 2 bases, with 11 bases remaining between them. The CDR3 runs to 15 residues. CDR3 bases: TGTGCCAGCAGCTTAGTGCGACAGGCACAAGAGACCCAGTACTTC. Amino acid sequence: CASSLVRQAQETQYF.

The CDR3 nucleotides read TGCAGCGTGCCCTCGGGACCCTGGAGATATGGCTACACCTTC. Encoded protein: CSVPSGPWRYGYTF. This sequence joins TRBV29-1 and TRBJ1-2; D perhaps matches TRBD1 (5 bases). V lost 6 bases, J lost 5 bases, and 19 bases lay in between. CDR1 is SQVTM, CDR2 ANQGSEA, per germline. This CDR3 spans 14 amino acids.

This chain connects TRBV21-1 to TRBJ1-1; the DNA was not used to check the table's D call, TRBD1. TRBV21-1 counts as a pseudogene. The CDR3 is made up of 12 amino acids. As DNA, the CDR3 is TGTGCCAGTCAACAGAAAAACACTGAAGCTTTCTTT. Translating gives CASQQKNTEAFF.

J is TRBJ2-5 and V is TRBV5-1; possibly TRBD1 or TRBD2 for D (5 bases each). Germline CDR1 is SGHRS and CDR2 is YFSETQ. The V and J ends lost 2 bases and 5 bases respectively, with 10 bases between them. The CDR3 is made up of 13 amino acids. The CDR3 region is CASSFEGIETQYF. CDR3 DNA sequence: TGCGCCAGCAGCTTCGAGGGGATTGAGACCCAGTACTTC.

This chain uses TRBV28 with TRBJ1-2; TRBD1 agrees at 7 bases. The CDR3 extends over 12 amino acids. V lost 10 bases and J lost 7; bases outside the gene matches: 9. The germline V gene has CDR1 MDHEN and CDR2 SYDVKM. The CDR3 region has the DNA TGTGCCACCGGTGACAGGGTAATTGGCTACACCTTC. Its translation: CATGDRVIGYTF.

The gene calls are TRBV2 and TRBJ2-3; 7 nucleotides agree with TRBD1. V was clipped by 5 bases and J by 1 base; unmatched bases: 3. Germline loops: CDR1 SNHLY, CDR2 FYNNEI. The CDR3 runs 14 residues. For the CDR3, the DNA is TGTGCCAGCAGTCGACAGGGAGGCACAGATACGCAGTATTTT. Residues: CASSRQGGTDTQYF.

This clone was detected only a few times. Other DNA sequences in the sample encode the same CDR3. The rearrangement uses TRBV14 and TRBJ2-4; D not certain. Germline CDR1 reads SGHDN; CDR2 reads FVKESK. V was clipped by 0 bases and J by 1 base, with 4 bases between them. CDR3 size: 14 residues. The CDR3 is CASSQEEAKNIQYF. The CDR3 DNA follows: TGTGCCAGCAGCCAAGAGGAGGCCAAAAACATTCAGTACTTC.

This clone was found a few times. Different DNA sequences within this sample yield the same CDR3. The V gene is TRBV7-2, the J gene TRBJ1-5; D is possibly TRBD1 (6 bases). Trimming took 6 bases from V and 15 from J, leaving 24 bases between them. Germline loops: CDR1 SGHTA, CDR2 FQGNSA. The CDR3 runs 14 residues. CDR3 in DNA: TGTGCCAGCAGGCCAGGAGGGGGGAAGGGGCCGGGGCATTTT. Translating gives CASRPGGGKGPGHF.